The 31 T cell receptor beta chains below all came from one sample that was sequenced in a study of post-analysis software for immune sequencing data. TCR beta libraries were prepared from cDNA with unique molecular identifiers. TCRdb independently ran MiXCR on the PCR reads; one entry per CDR3 protein. The sample has hundreds of thousands of distinct CDR3 sequences; roughly 45% are singletons. What these receptors recognize is not known. Study-wide results and limits: There were four or five TRBV segments more frequent in patients than controls, and TRBV5-6, TRBV5-1 and TRBV20-1 were among them.

Source material: blood. Source of these receptors: a girl aged 10 to 17 with multiple sclerosis.

This clonotype showed up just a few times. The V call is TRBV6-6, the J call TRBJ1-6; D is unclear. Germline CDR1 and CDR2: MNHNY and SVGAGI (reference sequence). With 6 bases removed from V and 7 bases from J, the gap between germline ends came to 10 bases. The CDR3 has 13 residues. The CDR3 sequence is CASSSWENSPLHF. The CDR3 nucleotides are TGTGCCAGCAGCTCGTGGGAGAATTCACCCCTCCACTTT.

The table lists this clonotype with many counts. The chain uses TRBV20-1 and TRBJ2-5; the D gene is possibly TRBD1 (5 bases). V was trimmed by 1 base and J by 7 bases, leaving 10 bases between them. The CDR3 extends over 12 amino acids. Germline V gene lookup returns CDR1 DFQATT and CDR2 SNEGSKA (reference sequence). The CDR3 reads CSARAKGWTQYF. The CDR3 region has the DNA TGCAGTGCTAGAGCCAAGGGGTGGACCCAGTACTTC.

This sequence joins TRBV11-2 and TRBJ1-6; D call uncertain. The V end was cut by 1 base, the J end by 3 bases, with 7 bases between. Per the germline V gene, CDR1 is SGHAT and CDR2 is FQNNGV. This CDR3 has 15 residues. CDR3 in amino acids: CASSLVRVYNSPLHF. The CDR3, as DNA: TGTGCCAGCAGCTTAGTACGGGTCTATAATTCACCCCTCCACTTT.

J is TRBJ2-3 and V is TRBV12-3 or TRBV12-4; D is unresolved. The CDR3 has 13 residues. V was clipped by 5 bases and J by 1 base, with 7 bases between them. The DNA for the CDR3 is TGTGCCAGCAGTATACGGGGCACAGATACGCAGTATTTT. This codes for CASSIRGTDTQYF.

This clonotype was observed a single time. The gene calls are TRBV12-3 or TRBV12-4 and TRBJ1-1; 7 bases align to TRBD1. This CDR3 contains 16 residues. The V gene end was trimmed by 4 bases and the J gene end by 1 base; junction bases not matched to a gene: 9. The chain's CDR3 is CASSSPGGGQNTEAFF. In nucleotides, the CDR3 is TGTGCCAGCAGTTCCCCAGGGGGGGGGCAGAACACTGAAGCTTTCTTT.

The chain carries TRBV5-5 and TRBJ2-1; 13 positions agree with TRBD2. The CDR3 runs 15 residues. Germline values: CDR1 SGHKS, CDR2 YYEKEE (reference sequence). The V segment lost 4 bases and the J segment 9 bases; nucleotides outside the gene matches: 7. CDR3 amino acids: CASSPTSGRAVEQFF. CDR3 nucleotides: TGTGCCAGCAGCCCAACTAGCGGGAGGGCCGTTGAGCAGTTCTTC.

For the CDR3, the DNA is TGCGCCAGCAGCTTCCCCGTGGGACAGCAAGAGACCCAGTACTTC. Translating it yields CASSFPVGQQETQYF. The V gene is TRBV5-1, the J gene TRBJ2-5; 7 positions agree with TRBD1. The CDR3 spans 15 residues. With 2 bases clipped from V and 2 bases from J, the junction kept 6 bases outside the gene matches. The germline V gene has CDR1 SGHRS and CDR2 YFSETQ.

J is TRBJ2-3 and V is TRBV5-1; D uncertain. Deletions cut 2 bases from V and 2 bases from J, with 9 bases between. The CDR3 is made up of 14 amino acids. Germline CDR1 reads SGHRS; CDR2 reads YFSETQ. CDR3 loop: CASSFGRTTDTQYF. The CDR3 DNA is TGCGCCAGCAGCTTCGGACGGACCACAGATACGCAGTATTTT.

This chain uses TRBV5-1 with TRBJ1-5; the D is unclear. CDR3 length: 15 residues. V gave up 0 bases and J gave up 7 bases, with 14 bases separating them. Germline CDR1 reads SGHRS; CDR2 reads YFSETQ. CDR3 in amino acids: CASSLDLSKRQPQHF. In nucleotides, the CDR3 is TGCGCCAGCAGCTTGGACCTTTCAAAGCGGCAGCCCCAGCATTTT.

The V and J genes are TRBV6-5 and TRBJ1-5, with D maybe TRBD1 (5 bases). Germline lookup yields CDR1 MNHEY and CDR2 SVGAGI. The CDR3 has 15 residues. Trimming removed 6 bases from V and 2 bases from J, with 14 bases in between. CDR3 amino acids: CASRKKGMRNQPQHF. DNA of the CDR3: TGTGCCAGCAGAAAGAAGGGGATGCGCAATCAGCCCCAGCATTTT.

A few counts support this clonotype. The chain links TRBV5-1 to TRBJ2-5; TRBD1 aligns across 7 bases. Losses at the gene ends were 4 bases for V and 3 bases for J; bases not matched to a gene: 6. CDR3 length equals 14 residues. From germline, CDR1 is SGHRS and CDR2 YFSETQ. As DNA, the CDR3 is TGCGCCAGCAGCCTGGGGACAGAAGAAGAGACCCAGTACTTC. This sequence encodes CASSLGTEEETQYF.

The rearrangement uses TRBV10-3 and TRBJ1-2; D unclear. V gave up 3 bases and J gave up 4 bases, with 6 bases separating them. The CDR3 has 12 residues. From germline, CDR1 is ENHRY and CDR2 SYGVKD. CDR3 nucleotide sequence: TGTGCCATCAGTGAAACAGCCTATGGCTACACCTTC. Protein: CAISETAYGYTF.

This chain joins TRBV9 and TRBJ2-3; 7 nucleotides line up with TRBD2. The V gene end was trimmed by 4 bases and the J gene end by 2 bases; junction bases not matched to a gene: 4. This CDR3 is 14 amino acids long. Germline V gene sequence: CDR1 SGDLS, CDR2 YYNGEE. CDR3 sequence reads: CASSPRDYTDTQYF. The CDR3, as DNA: TGTGCCAGCAGCCCTCGGGACTACACAGATACGCAGTATTTT.

V gene TRBV19 combines with J gene TRBJ1-2; D gene unclear. The CDR3 extends over 13 amino acids. V was pared by 3 bases and J by 8 bases, with 13 bases between. The germline gives CDR1 LNHDA, CDR2 SQIVND (reference sequence). The CDR3 loop reads CASSIGPLVGYTF. The DNA for the CDR3 is TGTGCCAGTAGTATCGGACCGCTCGTGGGCTACACCTTC.

This clonotype was observed a single time. This chain uses TRBV20-1 with TRBJ2-1; the match to TRBD2 covers 10 bases. CDR3 size: 14 residues. Germline values: CDR1 DFQATT, CDR2 SNEGSKA (reference sequence). V was clipped by 5 bases and J by 8 bases; unmatched bases: 9. CDR3 DNA: TGCAGTGCTTCCACTAGCGGGGCTTACGATGAGCAGTTCTTC. It yields the protein CSASTSGAYDEQFF.

The chain recombines TRBV3-1 with TRBJ2-7; a weak D match, TRBD2 (6 bases). This CDR3 is built from 13 residues. Trimming removed 0 bases at V and 7 bases at J, with 10 bases between. The germline V gene encodes CDR1 LGHDT and CDR2 YNNKEL (reference sequence). The CDR3 DNA sequence: TGTGCCAGCAGCCAAGAATGGGCGGGAGAGCAGTACTTC. It translates to CASSQEWAGEQYF.

This sequence joins TRBV20-1 and TRBJ1-2; a possible D gene is TRBD1 (6 bases). Germline loops: CDR1 DFQATT, CDR2 SNEGSKA (reference sequence). The CDR3 is 14 residues long. V lost 4 bases and J lost 3, with 15 bases in between. Here the CDR3 DNA reads TGCAGTGCTACCTACGGGGGGGCGGACTATGGCTACACCTTC. Translation: CSATYGGADYGYTF.

The rearrangement uses TRBV3-1 and TRBJ2-5; D is possibly TRBD1 (6 bases). With 5 bases removed from V and 3 bases from J, the gap between germline ends came to 13 bases. The CDR3 is 14 residues long. Germline V gives CDR1 LGHDT, CDR2 YNNKEL (reference sequence). The CDR3 DNA sequence: TGTGCCAGCAGCATCACGACAGGAGAAGAGACCCAGTACTTC. This gives the protein CASSITTGEETQYF.

This chain uses TRBV20-1 with TRBJ2-3, with 10 bases that match TRBD2. CDR3 size: 17 residues. From germline, CDR1 is DFQATT and CDR2 SNEGSKA (reference sequence). V gave up 2 bases and J gave up 4 bases; unmatched junction bases: 12. CDR3 bases: TGCAGTGCTAGACCCCCCAGCGGGGGGGCCTCGGCAGATACGCAGTATTTT. Translated: CSARPPSGGASADTQYF.

The V call is TRBV12-3 or TRBV12-4, the J call TRBJ1-4, with a possible D match to TRBD1 (6 bases). Deletions cut 7 bases from V and 5 bases from J, with 14 bases between. The CDR3 totals 14 residues. The CDR3 DNA reads as TGTGCCAGCACCCTGGGACAACTAAATGAAAAACTGTTTTTT. Translation gives CASTLGQLNEKLFF.

This clonotype was seen a handful of times. This rearrangement joins TRBV4-1 to TRBJ2-1; maybe TRBD2 (6 bases). V gave up 0 bases and J gave up 7 bases, with 19 bases separating them. Germline V gives CDR1 MGHRA, CDR2 YSYEKL. The CDR3 extends over 17 amino acids. The DNA of the CDR3 is TGCGCCAGCAGCCAAGATGGGGCTTTGGCGGGACGGAATGAGCAGTTCTTC. The encoded protein is CASSQDGALAGRNEQFF.

J is TRBJ2-7 and V is TRBV5-1; 8 bases fit TRBD1. CDR1 is SGHRS and CDR2 is YFSETQ in the germline V gene. CDR3 length: 16 residues. V lost 6 bases, J lost 0 bases, and 11 bases stayed unmatched. Written as DNA, the CDR3 is TGCGCCAGCAAAGATGAGGAGACAGGGGTCTCCTACGAGCAGTACTTC. Its translation: CASKDEETGVSYEQYF.

In its sample, this clonotype was seen once. The chain links TRBV12-3 or TRBV12-4 to TRBJ2-4; TRBD2 agrees at 8 bases. The J call is in doubt because the DNA end fits TRBJ2-7 better. The CDR3 covers 16 residues. CDR3 bases: TGTGCCAGCAGCTCCCCCGGCAGCGGGAGAGTTTACGAGCAGTACTTC. As protein: CASSSPGSGRVYEQYF.

As DNA, the CDR3 is TGTGCCAGCAACAGCTACCGCAGTGGCTACACCTTC. Protein sequence: CASNSYRSGYTF. The genes are TRBV6-5 and TRBJ1-2; D gene unclear. CDR1 is MNHEY and CDR2 is SVGAGI in the germline V gene. The CDR3 is made up of 12 amino acids. Trimming removed 7 bases from V and 7 bases from J, with 13 bases in between.

The rearrangement joins TRBV7-3 to TRBJ2-5; D unresolved. CDR1 SGHTA and CDR2 FQGTGA come from the germline V gene. This CDR3 is built from 15 residues. Trimming cost V 2 bases and J 5 bases, with 15 bases left between them. CDR3 protein: CASSLVRALRETQYF. As DNA, the CDR3 is TGTGCCAGCAGCTTAGTACGGGCCCTCCGGGAGACCCAGTACTTC.

The chain employs TRBV20-1 and TRBJ2-5; D is possibly TRBD1 (6 bases). Germline CDR1 is DFQATT and CDR2 is SNEGSKA (reference sequence). This CDR3 has 13 residues. V lost 6 bases and J 5 bases, leaving 16 bases between the germline ends. The CDR3 loop reads CSAGQGNRETQYF. The CDR3 DNA follows: TGCAGTGCAGGCCAGGGGAACAGGGAGACCCAGTACTTC.

The DNA of the CDR3 is TGTGCCAGCAGCGTAGACGGAACTAATGAAAAACTGTTTTTT. Its translation is CASSVDGTNEKLFF. The chain couples TRBV9 to TRBJ1-4; D not resolved. V was trimmed by 0 bases and J by 1 base, leaving 4 bases between them. The germline CDR1 and CDR2 sequences are SGDLS and YYNGEE. The CDR3 has 14 amino acids.

This clonotype was observed at least ten times. The chain uses TRBV12-3 or TRBV12-4 and TRBJ1-2; 7 positions match TRBD1. This CDR3 has 13 residues. With 3 bases clipped from V and 5 bases from J, the junction kept 3 bases outside the gene matches. The CDR3 DNA sequence: TGTGCCAGCAGTTTCCCAGGGGGATATGGCTACACCTTC. Amino acid sequence: CASSFPGGYGYTF.

The rearrangement links TRBV4-1 to TRBJ2-1; tentatively, D is TRBD1 (5 bases). This CDR3 is built from 17 residues. Germline assignment: CDR1 MGHRA and CDR2 YSYEKL. The V end lost 0 bases, the J end lost 0 bases, and 12 bases lay between the germline ends. CDR3 sequence (DNA): TGCGCCAGCAGCCAAGATTCAGACAGTGGCTCCTACAATGAGCAGTTCTTC. Its protein product is CASSQDSDSGSYNEQFF.

This clonotype was found a few times. The rearrangement joins TRBV10-3 to TRBJ2-1; a weak D match, TRBD2 (5 bases). Per the germline V gene, CDR1 is ENHRY and CDR2 is SYGVKD. The CDR3 has 17 residues. The ends were cut back, 0 bases at V and 0 bases at J, with 12 bases in the middle. For the CDR3, the DNA is TGTGCCATCAGTGAGTCGACGAAGGCGGGCTCCTACAATGAGCAGTTCTTC. It specifies CAISESTKAGSYNEQFF.

The rearrangement links TRBV20-1 to TRBJ1-1; D gene unclear. Trimming stripped 6 bases from V and 3 bases from J, with 14 bases between. The CDR3 spans 13 residues. The germline CDR1 and CDR2 sequences are DFQATT and SNEGSKA (reference sequence). The CDR3 here is CSATGERDTEAFF. The CDR3 DNA reads TGCAGTGCCACCGGGGAGAGGGACACTGAAGCTTTCTTT.